These 5 T cell receptor beta chains were all obtained from the same sample, sequenced in a study of cytomegalovirus exposure and HLA in healthy donors. It was with 60 Vbeta and 13 Jbeta primers that the PCR ran. Profiled with immunoSEQ multiplex PCR; TCRdb holds only in-frame clones, not every one. Here the sample spans 120,000 to 150,000 clones, around 79% being singletons. The sequenced material came from PBMCs. The receptors originated from a male donor in good health and CMV-seronegative.

The DNA of the CDR3 is TGTGCCAGCAGTTTACTAGGGGCGCTCACAGATACGCAGTATTTT. This translates into CASSLLGALTDTQYF. The J gene is TRBJ2-3, the V gene TRBV27, with a possible D match to TRBD1 (5 bases). The V end was cut by 2 bases, the J end by 2 bases, with 11 bases between. CDR1 is MNHEY, CDR2 SMNVEV, per germline (reference sequence). The CDR3 contains 15 residues.

This clone has only a few counts. This rearrangement joins TRBV10-2 to TRBJ2-7; D may be TRBD1 (5 bases). This CDR3 is built from 12 residues. CDR1 and CDR2 from the germline V gene are WSHSY and SAAADI. V was pared by 4 bases and J by 6 bases, with 10 bases between. CDR3 loop: CASSGQTLEQYF. The CDR3 DNA reads as TGCGCCAGCAGTGGACAGACGCTCGAGCAGTACTTC.

The chain carries TRBV7-9 and TRBJ1-4; 7 positions match TRBD1. With 1 base clipped from V and 8 bases from J, the junction kept 4 bases outside the gene matches. Germline CDR1 SEHNR, CDR2 FQNEAQ (reference sequence). The CDR3 totals 14 residues. CDR3 sequence (DNA): TGTGCCAGCAGCTTAGGACAGGGTGTGGAAAAACTGTTTTTT. Its protein is CASSLGQGVEKLFF.

This rearrangement joins TRBV6-1 to TRBJ2-2; 9 bases fit TRBD1. This CDR3 spans 15 amino acids. Germline V gene lookup returns CDR1 MNHNS and CDR2 SASEGT. Trimming at V came to 3 bases and at J to 2 bases, leaving 1 base not matched to a gene. The CDR3: CASSEDRGNTGELFF. The CDR3 DNA is TGTGCCAGCAGTGAGGACAGGGGTAACACCGGGGAGCTGTTTTTT.

V gene TRBV14 combines with J gene TRBJ1-1; the D is unclear. Trimming removed 0 bases from V and 11 bases from J, with 10 bases in between. The CDR3 covers 12 residues. Germline CDR1 and CDR2: SGHDN and FVKESK. The CDR3 loop reads CASSQDRGGAFF. For the CDR3, the DNA is TGTGCCAGCAGCCAAGATCGGGGTGGGGCTTTCTTT.